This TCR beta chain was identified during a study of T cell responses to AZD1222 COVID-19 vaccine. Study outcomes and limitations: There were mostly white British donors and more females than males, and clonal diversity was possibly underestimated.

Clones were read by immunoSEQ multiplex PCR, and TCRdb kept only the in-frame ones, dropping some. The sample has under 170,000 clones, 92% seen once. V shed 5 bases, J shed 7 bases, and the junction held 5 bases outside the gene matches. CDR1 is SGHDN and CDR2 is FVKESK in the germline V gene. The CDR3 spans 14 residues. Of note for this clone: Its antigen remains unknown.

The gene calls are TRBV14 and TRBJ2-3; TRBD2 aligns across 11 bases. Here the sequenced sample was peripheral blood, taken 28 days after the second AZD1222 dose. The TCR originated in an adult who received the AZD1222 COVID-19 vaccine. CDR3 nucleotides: TGTGCCAGCAGCGAAACTAGCGGGAGAAATACGCAGTATTTT. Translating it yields CASSETSGRNTQYF.